One and the same sample provided the 25 T cell receptor beta chains below, sequenced in a study of cytomegalovirus exposure and HLA in healthy donors. 13 Jbeta primers and 60 Vbeta primers were used for the PCR. TCRdb keeps only in-frame clones here, not all; method: immunoSEQ multiplex PCR. The repertoire holds 110,000 or so clones, with roughly 9% as singletons. Sequencing was carried out using PBMCs. The receptors stem from a woman between 35 and 50 years old in good health and CMV-seropositive.

This clone appeared a few times. Other DNA sequences within the sample encode an identical CDR3. V is TRBV18 and J is TRBJ1-1; D might be TRBD1 (5 bases). V was cut by 3 bases and J by 1 base, with 6 bases left in between. The CDR3 runs 13 residues. Germline CDR1 and CDR2: KGHSH and LQKENI. CDR3 nucleotides: TGTGCCAGCTCACCCCAGGGGAACACTGAAGCTTTCTTT. Protein: CASSPQGNTEAFF.

CDR3: CSVIAGAIYNEQFF. CDR3 nucleotide sequence: TGCAGCGTTATAGCGGGGGCCATCTACAATGAGCAGTTCTTC. The chain is built from TRBV29-1 and TRBJ2-1; 9 positions agree with TRBD2. CDR1 SQVTM and CDR2 ANQGSEA come from the germline V gene. The CDR3 runs to 14 residues. J gave up 3 bases and V 5 bases, and 5 bases lay outside the gene matches.

This clone was detected a few times. The chain is built from TRBV2 and TRBJ2-6; 7 positions match TRBD2. CDR1 SNHLY and CDR2 FYNNEI come from the germline V gene. There are 17 residues in the CDR3. V lost 4 bases and J lost 0; bases outside the gene matches: 6. The CDR3 DNA is TGTGCCAGCAGTGTGGGAGGGGTCTCCTCTGGGGCCAACGTCCTGACTTTC. Translation gives CASSVGGVSSGANVLTF.

The chain joins TRBV7-8 to TRBJ1-2, with TRBD1 matching over 7 bases. Trimming took 3 bases from V and 6 from J; bases not matched to a gene: 4. This CDR3 has 13 amino acids. Germline assignment: CDR1 SGHVS and CDR2 FQNEAQ. The CDR3 sequence: CASSLGTGDGYTF. Here the CDR3 DNA reads TGTGCCAGCAGCTTGGGAACAGGGGATGGCTACACCTTC.

The chain couples TRBV5-5 to TRBJ1-2, with 9 bases identical to TRBD1. J gave up 4 bases and V 0 bases, and 1 base lay outside the gene matches. The CDR3 contains 14 residues. CDR1 SGHKS and CDR2 YYEKEE come from the germline V gene (reference sequence). The CDR3 sequence: CASSLGTGAYGYTF. The CDR3, as DNA: TGTGCCAGCAGCTTGGGGACAGGGGCCTATGGCTACACCTTC.

This clone has more than one count but fewer than ten. J is TRBJ2-3 and V is TRBV7-2; D might be TRBD2 (6 bases). Germline CDR1 is SGHTA and CDR2 is FQGNSA. With 4 bases removed from V and 11 bases from J, the gap between germline ends came to 13 bases. The CDR3 spans 12 residues. CDR3 residues: CASSSVGRMQYF. As DNA, the CDR3 is TGTGCCAGCAGCTCTGTTGGGAGGATGCAGTATTTT.

This clone was found a few times. V gene TRBV5-1 combines with J gene TRBJ1-2; 9 bases fit TRBD1. J lost 7 bases, V lost 5 bases, and 12 bases had no gene match. The germline CDR1 and CDR2 sequences are SGHRS and YFSETQ. The CDR3 contains 15 residues. The CDR3 region is CASSSGQGGLGGYTF. The CDR3 DNA reads TGCGCCAGCAGTTCGGGACAGGGAGGATTAGGTGGCTACACCTTC.

This chain links TRBV15 with TRBJ1-1; D perhaps matches TRBD1 (6 bases). The germline CDR1 and CDR2 sequences are LNHNV and YYDKDF (reference sequence). The CDR3 extends over 16 amino acids. The V gene lost 0 bases and the J gene lost 0 bases, with 11 bases spanning the gap. CDR3: CATSRDGGRMNTEAFF. The CDR3 DNA is TGTGCCACCAGCAGAGATGGGGGCAGAATGAACACTGAAGCTTTCTTT.

This clone was detected a few times. CDR3 coding DNA: TGTGCCAGCAGAAGGGACAGGGACTATGGCTACACCTTC. This codes for CASRRDRDYGYTF. The chain joins TRBV6-5 to TRBJ1-2, with TRBD1 matching over 9 bases. V dropped 6 bases and J dropped 3; count of bases not matched to a gene: 2. Germline CDR1 and CDR2: MNHEY and SVGAGI. CDR3 size: 13 residues.

This clone was detected a few times. This chain joins TRBV27 and TRBJ1-2, with a possible D match to TRBD1 (5 bases). V shed 2 bases and J shed 3 bases, with 7 bases lying between them. This CDR3 has 13 amino acids. Germline V lookup: CDR1 MNHEY, CDR2 SMNVEV (reference sequence). The chain's CDR3 is CASSLRGDYGYTF. As DNA, the CDR3 is TGTGCCAGCAGTTTACGGGGGGACTATGGCTACACCTTC.

This clone was picked up a small number of times. The CDR3 sequence: CASSGRSYNYGYTF. In DNA form, the CDR3 reads TGTGCCAGCAGCGGCCGCAGTTATAACTATGGCTACACCTTC. V usage is TRBV9 and J usage is TRBJ1-2; D unclear. V gave up 3 bases and J gave up 1 base, with 10 bases separating them. In germline, CDR1 is SGDLS, CDR2 YYNGEE. The CDR3 runs 14 residues.

The chain uses TRBV7-9 and TRBJ2-1, with 8 bases identical to TRBD1. The CDR3 is 14 residues long. Germline CDR1 SEHNR, CDR2 FQNEAQ (reference sequence). V lost 5 bases and J lost 6; bases outside the gene matches: 6. CDR3: CASSPRTGSNEQFF. The CDR3 nucleotides are TGTGCCAGCAGCCCGCGGACAGGGAGCAATGAGCAGTTCTTC.

The chain links TRBV29-1 to TRBJ1-5, with 7 bases that match TRBD1. The V and J ends lost 6 bases and 5 bases, in that order; junction bases with no gene match: 7. Looked up from germline, CDR1 is SQVTM and CDR2 is ANQGSEA. CDR3 size: 13 residues. CDR3 nucleotides: TGCAGCGTCGGGGGGGGGACAGATCAGCCCCAGCATTTT. It codes for CSVGGGTDQPQHF.

This clone has only a few counts. The CDR3 coding sequence is TGTGCCAGCAGCCATGACAGGGAAACCCAGCGGGGGGTAAAAGATACGCAGTATTTT. This gives the protein CASSHDRETQRGVKDTQYF. The chain has TRBV7-8 and TRBJ2-3; 9 bases match TRBD2. There are 19 residues in the CDR3. Trimming at V came to 5 bases and at J to 5 bases, leaving 20 bases not matched to a gene. Per the germline V gene, CDR1 is SGHVS and CDR2 is FQNEAQ.

The rearrangement uses TRBV5-1 and TRBJ1-4, with D uncertain. The CDR3 covers 15 residues. In germline, CDR1 is SGHRS, CDR2 YFSETQ. Trimming pared 0 bases from V and 5 bases from J, leaving 11 bases between. As DNA, the CDR3 is TGCGCCAGCAGCTTGGTCCCGGGAACAAATGAAAAACTGTTTTTT. As protein: CASSLVPGTNEKLFF.

This clone came up a few times. V and J are TRBV29-1 and TRBJ1-1, with 9 bases identical to TRBD1. The germline gives CDR1 SQVTM, CDR2 ANQGSEA. The CDR3 has 13 residues. Losses at the gene ends were 3 bases for V and 6 bases for J; bases not matched to a gene: 5. The CDR3 nucleotides read TGCAGCGTTGAGGACAGGGGATACTCTGAAGCTTTCTTT. Protein: CSVEDRGYSEAFF.

The rearrangement uses TRBV19 and TRBJ1-6, with D possibly being TRBD1 (6 bases). CDR3 length equals 14 residues. Trimming shortened V by 8 bases and J by 6 bases, and 14 bases separated the two germline ends. Germline V gene lookup returns CDR1 LNHDA and CDR2 SQIVND (reference sequence). DNA for the CDR3: TGTGCCAGTGCAAGGGGGGGCCGTAATTCACCCCTCCACTTT. It yields the protein CASARGGRNSPLHF. Full variable domain (missing parts from reference TRBV19 and TRBJ1-6): DGGITQSPKYLFRKEGQNVTLSCEQNLNHDAMYWYRQDPGQGLRLIYYSQIVNDFQKGDIAEGYSVSREKKESFPLTVTSAQKNPTAFYLCASARGGRNSPLHFGNGTRLTVT.

This clone was counted between two and nine times. This chain joins TRBV5-1 and TRBJ1-1; the D is unclear. The CDR3 sequence is 14 residues long. The germline V gene encodes CDR1 SGHRS and CDR2 YFSETQ. V lost 5 bases and J lost 2, with 13 bases in between. The CDR3 is CASSWVGRNTEAFF. In nucleotides, the CDR3 is TGCGCCAGCAGTTGGGTCGGGAGAAACACTGAAGCTTTCTTT.

The rearrangement joins TRBV6-1 to TRBJ1-4; 7 bases align to TRBD1. CDR1 and CDR2 from the germline V gene are MNHNS and SASEGT. The CDR3 runs to 14 residues. The junction had 4 bases not matched to a gene; V was cut back by 7 bases and J by 2 bases. CDR3 in amino acids: CASNPTGTNEKLFF. The CDR3 nucleotides read TGTGCCAGCAACCCGACAGGGACTAATGAAAAACTGTTTTTT.

This clone was picked up a small number of times. The rearrangement links TRBV29-1 to TRBJ1-6; 9 positions agree with TRBD1. In germline, CDR1 is SQVTM, CDR2 ANQGSEA. V lost 0 bases to trimming and J lost 10 bases; unmatched junction nucleotides: 10. The CDR3 extends over 16 amino acids. CDR3 coding DNA: TGCAGCGTTGAAGAGCCGGGACAGGGCAGGGGATCACCCCTCCACTTT. It codes for CSVEEPGQGRGSPLHF.

This chain links TRBV11-2 with TRBJ2-6, with a weak D call TRBD2 (5 bases). The germline gives CDR1 SGHAT, CDR2 FQNNGV. Trimming removed 1 base at V and 0 bases at J, with 7 bases between. The CDR3 spans 16 residues. The CDR3 DNA is TGTGCCAGCAGCTTAGCCGGGATCTCTGGGGCCAACGTCCTGACTTTC. This gives the protein CASSLAGISGANVLTF.

This clone has more than one count but fewer than ten. The rearrangement links TRBV29-1 to TRBJ1-1; 8 nucleotides line up with TRBD1. The CDR3 contains 14 residues. CDR1 and CDR2 (germline): SQVTM, ANQGSEA. The ends lost 3 bases at V and 3 bases at J; junction bases unmatched: 6. The CDR3 region has the DNA TGCAGCGTTGAGATGGACAGGGAATACACTGAAGCTTTCTTT. This codes for CSVEMDREYTEAFF. Using reference TRBV29-1 and TRBJ1-1 for the parts outside the CDR3, the full variable domain is SAVISQKPSRDICQRGTSLTIQCQVDSQVTMMFWYRQQPGQSLTLIATANQGSEATYESGFVIDKFPISRPNLTFSTLTVSNMSPEDSSIYLCSVEMDREYTEAFFGQGTRLTVV.

This clone was detected a few times. The chain recombines TRBV29-1 with TRBJ1-2; possibly TRBD1 for D (6 bases). This CDR3 is 11 amino acids long. CDR1 is SQVTM and CDR2 is ANQGSEA in the germline V gene. The V end lost 7 bases, the J end lost 8 bases, and 14 bases lay between the germline ends. CDR3 sequence (DNA): TGCAGCGATAGAACAGGGCTCGGCTACACCTTC. This encodes CSDRTGLGYTF.

CDR3 sequence reads: CASSYTKNSGNTIYF. CDR3 nucleotides: TGTGCCAGCAGCTACACAAAAAACTCTGGAAACACCATATATTTT. The genes are TRBV11-2 and TRBJ1-3; no definite D call. The CDR3 sequence is 15 residues long. Per the germline V gene, CDR1 is SGHAT and CDR2 is FQNNGV. Deletions cut 4 bases from V and 0 bases from J, with 10 bases between.

This clone was seen only a few times. The chain carries TRBV5-1 and TRBJ1-4, with no clear D. Germline CDR1 and CDR2: SGHRS and YFSETQ. The CDR3 has 14 amino acids. V lost 0 bases and J 6 bases, leaving 9 bases between the germline ends. CDR3 protein: CASSLEGRDEKLFF. CDR3 coding DNA: TGCGCCAGCAGCTTGGAAGGGAGGGATGAAAAACTGTTTTTT.